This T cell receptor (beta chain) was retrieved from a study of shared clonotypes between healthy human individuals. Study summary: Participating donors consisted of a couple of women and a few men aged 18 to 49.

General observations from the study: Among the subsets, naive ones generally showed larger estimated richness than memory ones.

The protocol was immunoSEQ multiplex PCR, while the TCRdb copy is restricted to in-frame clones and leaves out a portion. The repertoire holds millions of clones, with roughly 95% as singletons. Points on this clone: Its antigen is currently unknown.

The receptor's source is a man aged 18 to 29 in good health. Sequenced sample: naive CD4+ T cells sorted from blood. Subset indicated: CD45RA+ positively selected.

The CDR3 sequence is CASSPGTSGRNEQFF. The CDR3 DNA is TGTGCCAGCAGCCCCGGGACTAGCGGGAGAAATGAGCAGTTCTTC. J is TRBJ2-1 and V is TRBV5-4, with 14 bases that match TRBD2. J lost 7 bases, V lost 4 bases, and 4 bases had no gene match. The germline V gene encodes CDR1 SGHNT and CDR2 YYREEE (reference sequence). The CDR3 runs 15 residues.